This entry lists 27 T cell receptor beta chains sequenced from one sample in a study of blood T cell repertoires in COVID-19 (dated by TCRdb to about 2020). Library preparation was by the immunoSEQ multiplex PCR assay. In TCRdb, the immuneACCESS table is reduced to in-frame sequences with V and J assigned. These tables do not hold every clone; where another copy was compared, an unresolved V gene accounts for under half, and the others remain unexplained. Recorded for this sample are about 150,000 clones; approximately 85% of them occurred a single time. The top ten clonotypes cover roughly 0.6% of the sample. Sequenced sample: peripheral blood. These receptors were obtained from a man aged 55 to 70 with COVID-19, enrolled during active disease.

V is TRBV6-5 and J is TRBJ1-1; D not certain. Trimming removed 6 bases at V and 4 bases at J, with 15 bases between. Germline V gene data show CDR1 as MNHEY and CDR2 as SVGAGI. The CDR3 runs to 14 residues. CDR3 sequence (DNA): TGTGCCAGCAGGGTGGGCTATCCGGCCACTGAAGCTTTCTTT. Translation gives CASRVGYPATEAFF.

V gene TRBV12-5 combines with J gene TRBJ2-1; D not resolved. Germline V lookup: CDR1 LGHNT, CDR2 FRNRAP. V was pared by 1 base and J by 5 bases, with 9 bases between. CDR3 length equals 14 residues. CDR3 sequence reads: CASGLGVLDNEQFF. CDR3 DNA: TGTGCTAGTGGTTTGGGAGTGCTAGACAATGAGCAGTTCTTC.

CDR3 amino acids: CASSLNSNSPLHF. The CDR3, as DNA: TGTGCCAGCTCACTCAACAGCAATTCACCCCTCCACTTT. J is TRBJ1-6 and V is TRBV18; the D is unclear. V shed 4 bases and J shed 7 bases, with 8 bases lying between them. This CDR3 comprises 13 residues. Germline V gene lookup returns CDR1 KGHSH and CDR2 LQKENI.

This chain joins TRBV11-3 and TRBJ1-1; 10 bases line up with TRBD1. V dropped 1 base and J dropped 6; count of bases not matched to a gene: 11. This CDR3 has 17 residues. From germline, CDR1 is SGHNT and CDR2 YENEEA. The CDR3 DNA follows: TGTGCCAGCAGCTTAGTCGGTGGGACAGGGGATTTGGCTGAAGCTTTCTTT. Protein: CASSLVGGTGDLAEAFF.

The chain combines TRBV6-1 with TRBJ1-1; D not resolved. Trimming cost V 2 bases and J 0 bases, with 7 bases left between them. This CDR3 is built from 14 residues. CDR1 is MNHNS and CDR2 is SASEGT in the germline V gene. The DNA of the CDR3 is TGTGCCAGCAGTGAACGGGTCTTGAACACTGAAGCTTTCTTT. It translates to CASSERVLNTEAFF.

DNA for the CDR3: TGTGCCAGCAGCGGACTAGCGGGAGCAGATACGCAGTATTTT. Encoded protein: CASSGLAGADTQYF. The rearrangement joins TRBV7-6 to TRBJ2-3; 13 bases are a match to TRBD2. Germline V gene data show CDR1 as SGHVS and CDR2 as FNYEAQ. V lost 5 bases and J lost 4; bases outside the gene matches: 0. This CDR3 contains 14 residues.

In DNA form, the CDR3 reads TGTGCCTGGAGTCGCGACAGGAGGAACTATGGCTACACCTTC. As protein: CAWSRDRRNYGYTF. The chain joins TRBV30 to TRBJ1-2; perhaps TRBD1 as D (6 bases). Trimming removed 2 bases from V and 2 bases from J, with 12 bases in between. The CDR3 contains 14 residues. Looked up from germline, CDR1 is GTSNPN and CDR2 is SVGIG (reference sequence).

This clone was observed a handful of times. The V call is TRBV29-1, the J call TRBJ1-5; the D gene is possibly TRBD1 (5 bases). The V gene's germline CDR1 is SQVTM and CDR2 ANQGSEA. V dropped 4 bases and J dropped 2 bases, with 15 bases sitting between them. The CDR3 has 15 amino acids. The CDR3: CSVGGLDPGNQPQHF. In nucleotides, the CDR3 is TGCAGCGTTGGGGGACTGGACCCTGGCAATCAGCCCCAGCATTTT.

The chain recombines TRBV24-1 with TRBJ2-7; unclear D gene. In germline, CDR1 is KGHDR, CDR2 SFDVKD. The CDR3 loop spans 11 amino acids. Trimming removed 5 bases at V and 4 bases at J, with 5 bases between. CDR3 region: CATSGYYEQYF. In DNA, the CDR3 is TGTGCCACCAGTGGTTATTACGAGCAGTACTTC.

The chain has TRBV18 and TRBJ2-1; possible D gene TRBD2, 7 bases. Trimming removed 5 bases at V and 0 bases at J, with 14 bases between. Per germline, CDR1 KGHSH and CDR2 LQKENI. The CDR3 is 16 residues long. In nucleotides, the CDR3 is TGTGCCAGCTCAAGCCGCGGGGGCAGCTCCTACAATGAGCAGTTCTTC. Residues: CASSSRGGSSYNEQFF.

The gene calls are TRBV7-2 and TRBJ2-5, with 9 bases that match TRBD2. V gave up 8 bases and J gave up 2 bases; unmatched junction bases: 3. From germline, CDR1 is SGHTA and CDR2 FQGNSA. This CDR3 region has 13 residues. DNA for the CDR3: TGTGCCAGCCGAGCGGGGGGACAAGAGACCCAGTACTTC. Residues: CASRAGGQETQYF. The full variable domain, completed using reference TRBV7-2 and TRBJ2-5, is GAGVSQSPSNKVTEKGKDVELRCDPISGHTALYWYRQSLGQGLEFLIYFQGNSAPDKSGLPSDRFSAERTGGSVSTLTIQRTQQEDSAVYLCASRAGGQETQYFGPGTRLLVL.

This sequence joins TRBV5-5 and TRBJ1-2; D might be TRBD1 (5 bases). From germline, CDR1 is SGHKS and CDR2 YYEKEE (reference sequence). The CDR3 spans 14 residues. V gave up 5 bases and J gave up 4 bases, with 15 bases separating them. The chain's CDR3 is CASSQDVGGYGYTF. DNA for the CDR3: TGTGCCAGCAGTCAGGACGTGGGGGGCTATGGCTACACCTTC. The complete variable domain, with remaining parts taken from reference TRBV5-5 and TRBJ1-2, reads DAGVTQSPTHLIKTRGQQVTLRCSPISGHKSVSWYQQVLGQGPQFIFQYYEKEERGRGNFPDRFSARQFPNYSSELNVNALLLGDSALYLCASSQDVGGYGYTFGSGTRLTVV.

This chain links TRBV6-5 with TRBJ2-7, with 8 bases matching TRBD2. CDR1 and CDR2 (germline): MNHEY, SVGAGI. The V segment lost 6 bases and the J segment 7 bases; nucleotides outside the gene matches: 14. The CDR3 spans 15 residues. Here the CDR3 reads CASRGGGSGMAEQYF. The CDR3 DNA sequence: TGTGCCAGCAGGGGGGGTGGTAGCGGGATGGCGGAGCAGTACTTC.

The chain employs TRBV5-1 and TRBJ2-2; D is undetermined. V was clipped by 0 bases and J by 7 bases, with 13 bases between them. The CDR3 is made up of 15 amino acids. Germline CDR1 is SGHRS and CDR2 is YFSETQ. The CDR3 DNA is TGCGCCAGCAGCTTGGACCCCGCCTCAGGCGGGGAGCTGTTTTTT. Protein sequence: CASSLDPASGGELFF.

V and J are TRBV19 and TRBJ1-2, with D possibly being TRBD1 (6 bases). CDR1 and CDR2 from the germline V gene are LNHDA and SQIVND (reference sequence). V was trimmed by 7 bases and J by 4 bases, leaving 16 bases between them. The CDR3 loop spans 14 amino acids. Here the CDR3 reads CASTSFGQSYGYTF. The CDR3, as DNA: TGTGCCAGTACCTCATTCGGACAGAGCTATGGCTACACCTTC.

The CDR3 spells CATRQVSYNSPLHF. The CDR3 bases are TGTGCCACCCGACAGGTTTCCTATAATTCACCCCTCCACTTT. The rearrangement joins TRBV5-8 to TRBJ1-6, with D tentatively TRBD1 (6 bases). The length of the CDR3 is 14 residues. The germline CDR1 and CDR2 sequences are SGHTS and YDEGEE. Trimming pared 9 bases from V and 1 base from J, leaving 11 bases between.

The rearrangement links TRBV28 to TRBJ2-3, with 8 bases fitting TRBD2. J lost 1 base, V lost 6 bases, and 9 bases had no gene match. Germline CDR1 is MDHEN and CDR2 is SYDVKM. CDR3 size: 16 residues. In nucleotides, the CDR3 is TGTGCCAGCAGCGATTTCGGGCGGGGGGGCACAGATACGCAGTATTTT. This encodes CASSDFGRGGTDTQYF.

The V gene is TRBV5-6, the J gene TRBJ1-2; 9 nucleotides line up with TRBD1. The CDR3 is made up of 13 amino acids. Germline V gives CDR1 SGHDT, CDR2 YYEEEE. Trimming took 3 bases from V and 7 from J; bases not matched to a gene: 4. For the CDR3, the DNA is TGTGCCAGCAGCTCGACAGGGGGAGGTGGCTACACCTTC. It yields the protein CASSSTGGGGYTF.

The chain couples TRBV19 to TRBJ1-2, with D possibly TRBD1 on 6 matching bases. CDR1 and CDR2 from the germline V gene are LNHDA and SQIVND (reference sequence). The CDR3 sequence is 14 residues long. Trimming cost V 6 bases and J 5 bases, with 16 bases left between them. Here the CDR3 reads CASRPGENAYGYTF. The DNA for the CDR3 is TGTGCCAGTAGGCCAGGGGAGAACGCTTATGGCTACACCTTC.

The rearrangement links TRBV4-2 to TRBJ2-7, with 7 positions matching TRBD1. CDR3 length equals 15 residues. J gave up 2 bases and V 3 bases, and 7 bases lay outside the gene matches. Germline V gene lookup returns CDR1 LGHNA and CDR2 YNFKEQ. The CDR3 coding sequence is TGTGCCAGCAGCCAGACACGGGACAGTACCTACGAGCAGTACTTC. It encodes CASSQTRDSTYEQYF.

About this clone itself: Other DNA sequences of this sample code for an identical CDR3. This sequence joins TRBV27 and TRBJ1-3, with 7 positions matching TRBD1. Unmatched junction bases numbered 6, after V lost 6 bases and J lost 4 bases. This CDR3 is built from 14 residues. The germline gives CDR1 MNHEY, CDR2 SMNVEV (reference sequence). CDR3 nucleotide sequence: TGTGCCAGCAGCCTCACAGGGGTCGGAAACACCATATATTTT. Protein: CASSLTGVGNTIYF.

This sequence joins TRBV3-1 (or the pseudogene TRBV3-2) and TRBJ1-1, with 7 positions matching TRBD1. Germline values: CDR1 LGHDT, CDR2 YNNKEL (reference sequence). The CDR3 is 12 residues long. V gave up 2 bases and J gave up 7 bases; unmatched junction bases: 1. The CDR3 loop is CASSQTGVEAFF. CDR3 sequence (DNA): TGTGCCAGCAGCCAAACAGGGGTTGAAGCTTTCTTT.

This chain uses TRBV7-2 with TRBJ1-1; weak D call: TRBD1 (5 bases). The CDR3 totals 13 residues. The V end was cut by 4 bases, the J end by 11 bases, with 17 bases between. Germline V gene sequence: CDR1 SGHTA, CDR2 FQGNSA. This chain's CDR3 is CASSSSQLGLAFF. The CDR3 DNA reads TGTGCCAGCAGCTCTTCCCAGTTGGGGCTGGCTTTCTTT.

The chain joins TRBV12-3 or TRBV12-4 to TRBJ1-4; tentatively, D is TRBD1 (6 bases). The CDR3 sequence is 13 residues long. The CDR3: CATSRGTNEKLFF. The CDR3 DNA is TGTGCAACAAGCAGGGGAACTAATGAAAAACTGTTTTTT.

This clone showed up just a few times. The chain joins TRBV29-1 to TRBJ1-2, with TRBD1 matching over 12 bases. Germline V gene data show CDR1 as SQVTM and CDR2 as ANQGSEA. The CDR3 consists of 12 residues. Trimming cost V 7 bases and J 7 bases; bases outside gene matches: 4. The CDR3 DNA sequence: TGCAGCGGGGGACAGGGGGCGTTTGGCTACACCTTC. Its translation: CSGGQGAFGYTF.

A few counts support this clone. This chain uses TRBV5-1 with TRBJ1-2, with 7 bases fitting TRBD1. The CDR3 is made up of 13 amino acids. CDR1 is SGHRS, CDR2 YFSETQ, per germline. V was pared by 4 bases and J by 4 bases, with 4 bases of the junction left unmatched. Here the CDR3 reads CASSPTGFYGYTF. The CDR3 DNA reads as TGCGCCAGCAGCCCGACAGGGTTCTATGGCTACACCTTC. Full variable domain (rest looked up from reference TRBV5-1 and TRBJ1-2): KAGVTQTPRYLIKTRGQQVTLSCSPISGHRSVSWYQQTPGQGLQFLFEYFSETQRNKGNFPGRFSGRQFSNSRSEMNVSTLELGDSALYLCASSPTGFYGYTFGSGTRLTVV.

Only one count was recorded for this clone. The V call is TRBV24-1, the J call TRBJ2-6; 10 nucleotides align to TRBD1. CDR1 and CDR2 (germline): KGHDR, SFDVKD. The V segment lost 9 bases and the J segment 0 bases; nucleotides outside the gene matches: 7. The CDR3 loop spans 17 amino acids. The CDR3 is CATGRTGGISGANVLTF. As DNA, the CDR3 is TGTGCCACCGGTAGGACAGGGGGTATCTCTGGGGCCAACGTCCTGACTTTC.